This T cell receptor (beta chain) originates from a study of blood T cell repertoires in COVID-19. Whole-study context: COVID-19 samples collected from the United States, Italy and Spain covered acute and convalescent phases. The analysed material was cDNA or gDNA that came from T cells, B-cell-depleted T cells, or PBMCs.

The V gene lost 5 bases and the J gene lost 8 bases, with 14 bases spanning the gap. CDR3 length: 13 amino acids. Per the germline V gene, CDR1 is SGHNT and CDR2 is YYREEE (reference sequence). Per the original data handling: Scientists estimated how many nucleated cells there were by amplifying reference gene primers. The repertoire was sequenced with immunoSEQ multiplex PCR; TCRdb's copy has only in-frame clones and lacks some. V and J calls and clone size are copied from that table; D and trimming were computed from the DNA. The table has about 140,000 clones, about 83% seen once. This sequence joins TRBV5-4 and TRBJ2-1; D is unresolved. The TCR comes from a human donor in a cohort sampled during active COVID-19. Sequencing was done on a sample of peripheral blood. The DNA of the CDR3 is TGTGCCAGCAGTCCAAGCCCCCAGGATGAGCAGTTCTTC. Amino acid sequence: CASSPSPQDEQFF.